This T cell receptor beta chain was retrieved from a study of blood T cell repertoires in COVID-19. On the study more broadly: Sites across the United States, Italy and Spain contributed samples from acute and convalescent COVID-19. PBMCs, B-cell-depleted T cells, or T cells were the source of the cDNA or gDNA that made up the material.

The CDR3 sequence is 16 residues long. V was shortened by 4 bases and J by 8 bases, with 24 bases between the two germline ends. Germline CDR1 reads SGDLS; CDR2 reads YYNGEE. How the authors handled the data: Reference gene primer amplification yielded estimated nucleated cell counts. The repertoire was sequenced with immunoSEQ multiplex PCR; TCRdb's copy has only in-frame clones and lacks some. V and J calls and clone size are as listed in that table; D and trimming were resolved from the DNA. Of 35,000 to 40,000 clones listed, over 75% are singletons. The specimen was peripheral blood. The chain is built from TRBV9 and TRBJ1-2; D remains unclear. The clonotype was recovered from a man older than 75 with active or convalescent COVID-19. CDR3 sequence (DNA): TGTGCCAGCAGCCTAACGGCAGTCCCGGGAACCGGGGGCTACACCTTC. Protein sequence: CASSLTAVPGTGGYTF. Full variable domain (outside the CDR3, taken from reference TRBV9 and TRBJ1-2): DSGVTQTPKHLITATGQRVTLRCSPRSGDLSVYWYQQSLDQGLQFLIQYYNGEERAKGNILERFSAQQFPDLHSELNLSSLELGDSALYFCASSLTAVPGTGGYTFGSGTRLTVV.